These 32 T cell receptor beta chains were sequenced from one sample in a study of identical twins. TCRdb processed the 5' RACE reads anew with MiXCR; each CDR3 protein has one entry. The repertoire holds a few hundred thousand distinct CDR3 sequences, approximately 24% seen once, with 2.9% in the top ten. This sample was shared with a second study, whose subject was T cells expressing NK-cell markers.

The source material was CD4+ T cells sorted from blood. All receptors derive from a woman between 18 and 29 years old in good health.

This clonotype has only a few counts. The chain combines TRBV20-1 with TRBJ2-7; a weak D match, TRBD1 (6 bases). Germline V lookup: CDR1 DFQATT, CDR2 SNEGSKA (reference sequence). V was shortened by 6 bases and J by 4 bases, with 13 bases between the two germline ends. The CDR3 runs to 12 residues. The CDR3, as DNA: TGCAGTGCCAACGGGGACAATTACGAGCAGTACTTC. It translates to CSANGDNYEQYF.

The chain links TRBV12-3 or TRBV12-4 to TRBJ1-1; D unclear. V gave up 3 bases and J gave up 3 bases, with 11 bases separating them. The CDR3 has 14 residues. CDR3 nucleotide sequence: TGTGCCAGCAGTTTTTCCCAGGCCGACACTGAAGCTTTCTTT. It yields the protein CASSFSQADTEAFF.

V gene TRBV29-1 combines with J gene TRBJ1-1, with no clear D. This CDR3 is built from 10 residues. Trimming removed 4 bases at V and 6 bases at J, with 6 bases between. Germline CDR1 SQVTM, CDR2 ANQGSEA. CDR3 in DNA: TGCAGCGTTGTGGGTTCTGAAGCTTTCTTT. This sequence encodes CSVVGSEAFF.

The chain is built from TRBV6-1 and TRBJ2-1; D call uncertain. There are 12 residues in the CDR3. Trimming shortened V by 4 bases and J by 5 bases, and 6 bases separated the two germline ends. From germline, CDR1 is MNHNS and CDR2 SASEGT. In nucleotides, the CDR3 is TGTGCCAGCAGTGCAGCTCACAATGAGCAGTTCTTC. It specifies CASSAAHNEQFF.

This clonotype was found a few times. The chain uses TRBV12-3 or TRBV12-4 and TRBJ2-7, with 8 bases fitting TRBD1. The CDR3 contains 17 residues. With V trimmed by 3 bases and J by 2 bases, 12 bases remained unmatched. The CDR3 DNA sequence: TGTGCCAGCAGTTTTTTAACGGGGGACAGGAGAACCTACGAGCAGTACTTC. It specifies CASSFLTGDRRTYEQYF.

The chain is built from TRBV5-4 and TRBJ2-1, with 7 positions matching TRBD1. This CDR3 contains 15 residues. CDR1 is SGHNT and CDR2 is YYREEE in the germline V gene (reference sequence). Trimming at V came to 2 bases and at J to 3 bases, leaving 5 bases not matched to a gene. Here the CDR3 DNA reads TGTGCCAGCAGCTTCCGGACAGGAATCTACAATGAGCAGTTCTTC. It specifies CASSFRTGIYNEQFF.

This clonotype was counted only a few times. The rearrangement uses TRBV5-1 and TRBJ2-7, with 7 nucleotides matching TRBD1. Per germline, CDR1 SGHRS and CDR2 YFSETQ. The CDR3 is made up of 13 amino acids. V trimming: 4 bases; J trimming: 5 bases; junction bases outside the gene matches: 6. In DNA, the CDR3 is TGCGCCAGCAGCCCGAACAGGGGACACGAGCAGTACTTC. Its translation is CASSPNRGHEQYF.

This clonotype appeared a few times. The chain combines TRBV10-3 with TRBJ2-2; D unresolved. V lost 1 base and J 4 bases, leaving 10 bases between the germline ends. This CDR3 comprises 15 residues. Germline assignment: CDR1 ENHRY and CDR2 SYGVKD. The CDR3 DNA is TGTGCCATCAGTGAGTGGGGTGTAAGCACCGGGGAGCTGTTTTTT. It encodes CAISEWGVSTGELFF.

This clonotype was seen only a few times. The gene calls are TRBV4-3 and TRBJ2-1; 11 nucleotides line up with TRBD1. The CDR3 covers 14 residues. CDR1 and CDR2 (germline): LGHNA, YSLEER. J gave up 5 bases and V 4 bases, and 1 base lay outside the gene matches. CDR3 DNA sequence: TGCGCCAGCAGCCGGACAGGGGGCCACAATGAGCAGTTCTTC. This translates into CASSRTGGHNEQFF.

In nucleotides, the CDR3 is TGCAGCTTGAGACAAGTGGGACACCTTTACAATGAGCAGTTCTTC. This translates into CSLRQVGHLYNEQFF. V usage is TRBV29-1 and J usage is TRBJ2-1, with TRBD1 as a possible D gene (6 bases). Germline-derived CDR1 and CDR2 are SQVTM and ANQGSEA. V gave up 8 bases and J gave up 4 bases, with 21 bases separating them. The CDR3 is made up of 15 amino acids.

The chain carries TRBV11-2 and TRBJ2-1; 12 nucleotides agree with TRBD2. This CDR3 is 20 amino acids long. Germline V gene data show CDR1 as SGHAT and CDR2 as FQNNGV. Losses at the gene ends were 8 bases for V and 0 bases for J; bases not matched to a gene: 17. The CDR3 sequence is CASRTRAGLAGRSSYNEQFF. In nucleotides, the CDR3 is TGTGCCAGCCGGACAAGAGCCGGACTAGCGGGGAGGAGCTCCTACAATGAGCAGTTCTTC.

The V and J genes are TRBV12-3 or TRBV12-4 and TRBJ1-4; D unclear. This CDR3 has 15 residues. The ends were cut back, 6 bases at V and 8 bases at J, with 19 bases in the middle. The CDR3 sequence is CASRHGRGADEKLFF. The CDR3 DNA follows: TGTGCCAGCAGACATGGACGGGGAGCGGACGAAAAACTGTTTTTT.

The chain couples TRBV4-3 to TRBJ1-1, with 8 bases aligning to TRBD1. After removal of 4 bases from V and 5 bases from J, the junction contained 6 bases not matched to a gene. The CDR3 covers 14 residues. From germline, CDR1 is LGHNA and CDR2 YSLEER. CDR3 amino acids: CASSREDRATEAFF. CDR3 in DNA: TGCGCCAGCAGCCGGGAGGACAGGGCAACTGAAGCTTTCTTT.

V usage is TRBV9 and J usage is TRBJ2-3; 8 nucleotides agree with TRBD2. The CDR3 extends over 16 amino acids. The V gene's germline CDR1 is SGDLS and CDR2 YYNGEE. The V and J ends lost 3 bases and 4 bases, in that order; junction bases with no gene match: 10. In DNA form, the CDR3 reads TGTGCCAGCAGCGCCGGGACTAGTCAATCATCAGATACGCAGTATTTT. This encodes CASSAGTSQSSDTQYF.

This clonotype was detected only a few times. The genes are TRBV14 and TRBJ1-2, with D possibly TRBD1 on 5 matching bases. In germline, CDR1 is SGHDN, CDR2 FVKESK. The germline V and J ends were trimmed by 1 base and 6 bases, with 9 bases remaining between them. This CDR3 contains 13 residues. The CDR3 coding sequence is TGTGCCAGCAGCCAAGTACTCAGGGATGGCTACACCTTC. Translating it yields CASSQVLRDGYTF.

This clonotype was seen a few times. This chain uses TRBV7-2 with TRBJ2-7, with D uncertain. Germline loops: CDR1 SGHTA, CDR2 FQGNSA. CDR3 size: 15 residues. Trimming stripped 2 bases from V and 3 bases from J, with 14 bases between. The CDR3 protein is CASSLISTAYYEQYF. The CDR3 nucleotides are TGTGCCAGCAGCTTAATCTCGACGGCGTACTACGAGCAGTACTTC.

This chain connects TRBV7-9 to TRBJ2-1; D uncertain. CDR1 and CDR2 from the germline V gene are SEHNR and FQNEAQ (reference sequence). The V end lost 1 base, the J end lost 2 bases, and 15 bases lay between the germline ends. CDR3 length: 17 amino acids. The CDR3 DNA sequence: TGTGCCAGCAGCTTAGGGTTGAAGGGCCGCGCCTACAATGAGCAGTTCTTC. Translating it yields CASSLGLKGRAYNEQFF.

V and J are TRBV11-2 and TRBJ2-1, with D unclear. The CDR3 loop spans 16 amino acids. CDR1 is SGHAT, CDR2 FQNNGV, per germline. V shed 1 base and J shed 2 bases, with 12 bases lying between them. CDR3: CASSLGLRQAYNEQFF. CDR3 in DNA: TGTGCCAGCAGCTTAGGTCTACGGCAGGCCTACAATGAGCAGTTCTTC.

This clonotype was seen only a few times. The CDR3 DNA follows: TGTGCCAGCAGCCTAGGGACTAGCGGGGGGGCAGCAGATACGCAGTATTTT. Protein product: CASSLGTSGGAADTQYF. The gene calls are TRBV9 and TRBJ2-3; 16 bases are a match to TRBD2. Per the germline V gene, CDR1 is SGDLS and CDR2 is YYNGEE. The length of the CDR3 is 17 residues. Germline trimming cut 4 bases from V and 4 bases from J; bases unmatched to any gene: 6.

J is TRBJ1-3 and V is TRBV12-3 or TRBV12-4; D uncertain. CDR3 length: 16 amino acids. Trimming shortened V by 1 base and J by 0 bases, and 10 bases separated the two germline ends. The CDR3 DNA reads TGTGCCAGCAGTTTAGACGGGTGGACCTCTGGAAACACCATATATTTT. It yields the protein CASSLDGWTSGNTIYF.

The chain has TRBV4-2 and TRBJ1-2; the match to TRBD1 covers 7 bases. The V segment lost 6 bases and the J segment 2 bases; nucleotides outside the gene matches: 6. CDR3 length: 14 residues. Germline V lookup: CDR1 LGHNA, CDR2 YNFKEQ. This chain's CDR3 is CASSRRDRNYGYTF. In DNA form, the CDR3 reads TGTGCCAGCAGTCGAAGGGACAGAAACTATGGCTACACCTTC.

This clonotype was seen a few times. This chain joins TRBV10-3 and TRBJ2-1; D is possibly TRBD2 (6 bases). The CDR3 sequence is 14 residues long. Germline assignment: CDR1 ENHRY and CDR2 SYGVKD. V gave up 5 bases and J gave up 4 bases, with 12 bases separating them. CDR3 coding DNA: TGTGCCATCAGTCCCGGGACTCCTTACAATGAGCAGTTCTTC. It codes for CAISPGTPYNEQFF.

The chain carries TRBV12-3 or TRBV12-4 and TRBJ2-1; TRBD1 might be the D (6 bases). The CDR3 runs 15 residues. V was pared by 4 bases and J by 4 bases, with 14 bases between. The CDR3 protein is CASSSSGHLYNEQFF. DNA for the CDR3: TGTGCCAGCAGTTCCTCGGGACACTTATACAATGAGCAGTTCTTC.

This sequence joins TRBV29-1 and TRBJ2-1, with D perhaps TRBD2 (6 bases). There are 15 residues in the CDR3. CDR1 and CDR2 (germline): SQVTM, ANQGSEA. CDR3 amino acids: CSAVSGVRGGNEQFF. CDR3 nucleotide sequence: TGCAGTGCTGTCTCGGGAGTCCGGGGTGGGAATGAGCAGTTCTTC.

The chain is built from TRBV6-5 and TRBJ1-2; D perhaps matches TRBD1 (6 bases). The ends were cut back, 7 bases at V and 4 bases at J, with 16 bases in the middle. Germline V gives CDR1 MNHEY, CDR2 SVGAGI. This CDR3 has 14 residues. CDR3 region: CASTWRGGLYGYTF. CDR3 coding DNA: TGTGCCAGCACTTGGAGAGGGGGACTCTATGGCTACACCTTC.

This sequence joins TRBV6-1 and TRBJ2-5; 10 bases are a match to TRBD1. J gave up 7 bases and V 6 bases, and 8 bases lay outside the gene matches. Germline CDR1 and CDR2: MNHNS and SASEGT. The length of the CDR3 is 14 residues. The CDR3 here is CASRILGQGGTQYF. DNA of the CDR3: TGTGCCAGCAGGATACTTGGACAGGGGGGGACCCAGTACTTC.

The J gene is TRBJ2-5, the V gene TRBV3-1; D is ambiguous. Germline CDR1 is LGHDT and CDR2 is YNNKEL (reference sequence). The V end lost 1 base, the J end lost 10 bases, and 10 bases lay between the germline ends. The CDR3 length is 12 residues. CDR3: CASSQVNLNQYF. The CDR3 DNA is TGTGCCAGCAGCCAAGTTAACCTCAACCAGTACTTC.

The gene calls are TRBV20-1 and TRBJ1-2; TRBD1 matches at 10 bases. Germline trimming cut 7 bases from V and 1 base from J; bases unmatched to any gene: 9. Looked up from germline, CDR1 is DFQATT and CDR2 is SNEGSKA (reference sequence). The CDR3 extends over 15 amino acids. The CDR3 nucleotides read TGCAGTGTAACCACTGGGACAGGGGTTAACTATGGCTACACCTTC. The encoded protein is CSVTTGTGVNYGYTF.

This chain uses TRBV4-1 with TRBJ2-1, with D possibly matching TRBD1 (6 bases). Germline assignment: CDR1 MGHRA and CDR2 YSYEKL. Trimming took off 4 bases at V and 0 bases at J, with 10 bases between the two ends. CDR3 length equals 15 residues. For the CDR3, the DNA is TGCGCCAGCAGCCCCACAGGGTTCTCCTACAATGAGCAGTTCTTC. Translated: CASSPTGFSYNEQFF.

J is TRBJ1-5 and V is TRBV27; D might be TRBD1 (5 bases). V lost 8 bases and J lost 1, with 21 bases in between. Germline CDR1 and CDR2: MNHEY and SMNVEV (reference sequence). The CDR3 runs to 17 residues. Here the CDR3 reads CASRESSFEGSNQPQHF. The DNA for the CDR3 is TGTGCCAGCCGTGAGAGCAGTTTCGAGGGGAGCAATCAGCCCCAGCATTTT.

The CDR3 region is CASSSQGTGGFNEQFF. The CDR3 nucleotides read TGTGCCAGCAGTTCCCAGGGGACAGGGGGCTTTAATGAGCAGTTCTTC. V usage is TRBV6-5 and J usage is TRBJ2-1; TRBD1 agrees at 12 bases. The CDR3 has 16 residues. CDR1 is MNHEY and CDR2 is SVGAGI in the germline V gene. With V trimmed by 4 bases and J by 7 bases, 8 bases remained unmatched.

In this sample, this clonotype turned up many times. For the CDR3, the DNA is TGTGCCAGCAGTTACTCCGCTAATTCACCCCTCCACTTT. This gives the protein CASSYSANSPLHF. The V and J genes are TRBV6-5 and TRBJ1-6; D not resolved. With 0 bases removed from V and 6 bases from J, the gap between germline ends came to 3 bases. Germline assignment: CDR1 MNHEY and CDR2 SVGAGI. The CDR3 spans 13 residues.